A selection of T cell receptor beta chains follows, all from one sample in a study of response to subunit inactivated influenza vaccine. TCRdb called the RT-PCR reads again in MiXCR, with one record for every CDR3 protein. The sample carries 450,000 to 500,000 distinct CDR3 sequences, over 9.5% recorded once. The sample here was PBMCs from blood, taken 45 days after vaccination. The receptors here all came from a middle-aged man who received an inactivated influenza vaccine. The CDR3 runs from the conserved cysteine through the conserved F or W. The D gene is left open where the match is weak. Some rows have no size entry. The others give once, few or many, or a class for an expanded clone.

v_gene	j_gene	abundance	d_gene	CDR3nt	CDR3aa
TRBV9	TRBJ2-7	many	TRBD2	TGTGCCAGCAGCTTTCAGGGACTAGCGGGAGTAGACGAGCAGTACTTC	CASSFQGLAGVDEQYF
TRBV7-9	TRBJ2-1	.	.	TGTGCCAGCAGCTTAGCGAGGGACGGGCAGTTCTTC	CASSLARDGQFF
TRBV7-2	TRBJ1-2	once	.	TGTGCCAGCAGCATGGGGACTGCCCTTAACTATGGCTACACCTTC	CASSMGTALNYGYTF
TRBV5-1	TRBJ2-3	many	.	TGCGCCAGCAGCTCCGGGACCCCCGGCACAGATACGCAGTATTTT	CASSSGTPGTDTQYF
TRBV7-6	TRBJ2-6	.	.	TGTGCCAGCAGCTTAGTAATCGGAGGGCTCGGGGCCAACGTCCTGACTTTC	CASSLVIGGLGANVLTF
TRBV7-2	TRBJ2-1	many	TRBD1	TGTGCCAGCAGCTTAGGGGGACAGCTGCAGTTCTTC	CASSLGGQLQFF
TRBV10-3	TRBJ2-4	.	TRBD2	TGTGCCATCAGTGAGTCTTTGGGAGGGGCCAAAAACATTCAGTACTTC	CAISESLGGAKNIQYF
TRBV6-1	TRBJ2-2	.	.	TGTGCCAGCAGTGGGGCCAGGGGAGCCGGGGAGCTGTTTTTT	CASSGARGAGELFF
TRBV24-1	TRBJ2-1	.	TRBD1	TGTGCCACCAGTGGATCCGAGGGGGCGGACTACAATGAGCAGTTCTTC	CATSGSEGADYNEQFF
TRBV11-2	TRBJ2-1	.	TRBD2	TGTGCCAGCAGCTTAGGGCGGGGGGGCCCCCATGAGCAGTTCTTC	CASSLGRGGPHEQFF
TRBV5-4	TRBJ1-6	.	.	TGTGCCAGCAGCGTTCGGGACGGCGCCTTCTATAATTCACCCCTCCACTTT	CASSVRDGAFYNSPLHF
TRBV15	TRBJ2-5	.	TRBD2	TGTGCCACCAGCAGAGATCTGGGAGGGGAGACCCAGTACTTC	CATSRDLGGETQYF
TRBV15	TRBJ2-5	few	.	TGTGCCACCAGCAGAGATAAGACGGGAGAGACCCAGTACTTC	CATSRDKTGETQYF
TRBV7-8	TRBJ2-7	.	.	TGTGCCAGCAGCTCCCCGAGAAGGGGTTCCTACGAGCAGAACTTC	CASSSPRRGSYEQNF
TRBV20-1	TRBJ1-1	.	TRBD1	TGCAGTGCTACCACAGGGGTGAGTCATACTGAAGCTTTCTTT	CSATTGVSHTEAFF
TRBV28	TRBJ2-1	.	.	TGTGCCAGCAGTTTATTGTACGGGAGCTCCTACAATGAGCAGTTCTTC	CASSLLYGSSYNEQFF
TRBV6-5	TRBJ2-6	.	.	TGTGCCAGCAGTTACCCGACCGGCTCTGGGGCCAACGTCCTGACTTTC	CASSYPTGSGANVLTF
TRBV20-1	TRBJ2-3	many	TRBD2	TGCAGTGCTAGAGATCCCGGGGGGTGGACAGATACGCAGTATTTT	CSARDPGGWTDTQYF
TRBV12-3/TRBV12-4	TRBJ2-5	.	.	TGTGCCAGCAGTACCGTAAGACGGGTGGAGACCCAGTACTTC	CASSTVRRVETQYF
TRBV11-2	TRBJ2-4	.	.	TGTGCCAGCAGCTTAGCCCGATCCGGCAGAGACATTCAGTACTTC	CASSLARSGRDIQYF
TRBV6-2/TRBV6-3	TRBJ2-7	many	.	TGTGCCAGCAGTTACACCTACGAGCAGTACTTC	CASSYTYEQYF
TRBV7-9	TRBJ2-2	.	TRBD2	TGTGCCAGCAGCTTTTTTAGCGGGCGCACCGGGGAGCTGTTTTTT	CASSFFSGRTGELFF
TRBV12-3/TRBV12-4	TRBJ1-3	few	.	TGTGCCAGCAGTTTGAAAGGAGGGTTCGCTGGAAACACCATATATTTT	CASSLKGGFAGNTIYF
TRBV7-8	TRBJ2-5	few	.	TGTGCCAGCAGCTTAGCGGAAGTAGAGACCCAGTACTTC	CASSLAEVETQYF
TRBV7-3	TRBJ2-1	.	.	TGTGCCAGCAGCACGGAACAGGTTAGCTCCTACAATGAGCAGTTCTTC	CASSTEQVSSYNEQFF
TRBV27	TRBJ2-7	.	.	TGTGCCAGCAGTCCTGGTCCGGGGCCGTTTTACGAGCAGTACTTC	CASSPGPGPFYEQYF
TRBV4-3	TRBJ2-4	.	.	TGCGCCAGCAGCCAAGTGGCAGGGGCCAAAAACATTCAGTACTTC	CASSQVAGAKNIQYF
TRBV6-5	TRBJ2-2	.	.	TGTGCCAGCAGTTACTCGATAACCAGGGAGCTGTTTTTT	CASSYSITRELFF
TRBV6-2/TRBV6-3	TRBJ2-1	.	.	TGTGCCAGCAGTATAGCGGAGGAGCAGTTCTTC	CASSIAEEQFF
TRBV20-1	TRBJ1-6	many	.	TGCAGTGCTAGACGGGAAACATTCACCCTCCACTTT	CSARRETFTLHF
TRBV2	TRBJ1-1	.	.	TGTGCCAGCAGTGAAACGAGAGGGAGGACTGAAGCTTTCTTT	CASSETRGRTEAFF
TRBV6-1	TRBJ2-7	.	TRBD2	TGTGCCAGCAAAGCGGGGGGCCCTCCTTACGAGCAGTACTTC	CASKAGGPPYEQYF
TRBV5-1	TRBJ2-7	few	.	TGCGCCAGCAGCTTGCAAGTGCAGGGCCACGAGCAGTACTTC	CASSLQVQGHEQYF
TRBV20-1	TRBJ2-5	many	.	TGCAGTACTTCTGTGGGGGCCGCCTGGACCCAGTACTTC	CSTSVGAAWTQYF
TRBV5-1	TRBJ1-6	.	.	TGCGCCAGCAGCTTGGAATACGCGGATGATAATTCACCCCTCCACTTT	CASSLEYADDNSPLHF
TRBV12-3/TRBV12-4	TRBJ1-2	few	.	TGTGCCAGCAGTTTAGCGATAGGTGGTATGGGCTACACCTTC	CASSLAIGGMGYTF
TRBV14	TRBJ2-7	.	TRBD2	TGTGCCAGCAGCCACATCGGGGTAGCGGGGGCCGGGGTGAACGAGCAGTACTTC	CASSHIGVAGAGVNEQYF
TRBV7-8	TRBJ1-4	.	TRBD1	TGTGCCAGCAGGCCTAGAACAGGGGGCCTCGGAGAAAAACTTTTTTTT	CASRPRTGGLGEKLFF
TRBV7-6	TRBJ2-1	.	.	TGTGCCAGCACCACATACAATGAGCAGTTCTTC	CASTTYNEQFF
TRBV11-2	TRBJ2-1	many	.	TGTGCCAGCAGCTCCCTGCGGCACTACAATGAGCAGTTCTTC	CASSSLRHYNEQFF
TRBV7-2	TRBJ2-5	many	.	TGTGCCAGCAGCCCGGGCAGTAAGGAGACCCAGTACTTC	CASSPGSKETQYF
TRBV20-1	TRBJ1-1	.	TRBD1	TGCAGTGCTTTTGACAGGGGGCAAATCGTAATGAACACTGAAGCTTTCTTT	CSAFDRGQIVMNTEAFF
TRBV2	TRBJ1-5	.	.	TGTGCCAGCCGACAACTTGGGGCCCTCGATCAGCCCCAGCATTTT	CASRQLGALDQPQHF
TRBV4-3	TRBJ1-1	few	.	TGCGCCAGCAGCCCCCATGGAGGGACGAGAGGGGGATTCACTGAAGCTTTCTTT	CASSPHGGTRGGFTEAFF
TRBV6-2/TRBV6-3	TRBJ2-7	few	.	TGTGCCAGCAGTCGCCTCAGGGCCTACGAGCAGTACTTC	CASSRLRAYEQYF
TRBV6-1	TRBJ2-2	many	.	TGTGCCAGCTCGGGACCGAACACCGGGGAGCTGTTTTTT	CASSGPNTGELFF
TRBV10-3	TRBJ2-1	.	.	TGTGCCATCCTAGCCCCCACTTACAATGAGCAGTTCTTC	CAILAPTYNEQFF
TRBV7-9	TRBJ2-7	few	.	TGTGCCAGCAGCTTCAGCGTTTACTCCTACGAGCAGTACTTC	CASSFSVYSYEQYF
TRBV4-3	TRBJ2-7	many	TRBD1	TGCGCCAGCAGCCCACAGGGGACATCCTACGAGCAGTACTTC	CASSPQGTSYEQYF
TRBV5-1	TRBJ2-7	.	.	TGCGCCAGCAGTGTTGGCAGGCGACCCTCCTACGAGCAGTACTTC	CASSVGRRPSYEQYF
TRBV6-1	TRBJ1-2	many	.	TGTGCCAGCAGTGACCAGGGCATGGCAAGGGCCTACTATGGCTACACCTTC	CASSDQGMARAYYGYTF
TRBV28	TRBJ2-1	many	TRBD2	TGTGCCAGCAGCCCTGGGGGTGGCGGGAGTTTATTTGAGCAGTTCTTC	CASSPGGGGSLFEQFF
TRBV28	TRBJ1-3	.	TRBD1	TGTGCCAGCAGTTTTTCCGGCGACAGGGGATACACCATATATTTT	CASSFSGDRGYTIYF
TRBV7-2	TRBJ1-6	few	.	TGTGCCAGCAGCTTATTTACAGTTACTTCACCCCTCCACTTT	CASSLFTVTSPLHF
TRBV20-1	TRBJ1-6	few	.	TGCAGTGCTGGGCAGGATTCACCCCTCCACTTT	CSAGQDSPLHF